This record concerns one T cell receptor beta chain sequence. The PCR employed 60 Vbeta primers together with 13 Jbeta primers. Here immunoSEQ multiplex PCR was the method, and the copy in TCRdb shows in-frame clones only, minus some. The sample includes 140,000 to 150,000 clones, under 85% of them seen just once. The data stem from a study of cytomegalovirus exposure and HLA in healthy donors. Trimming shortened V by 4 bases and J by 8 bases, and 5 bases separated the two germline ends. This CDR3 is built from 10 residues. The germline gives CDR1 SEHNR, CDR2 FQNEAQ (reference sequence). This clonotype was sampled from a woman between 35 and 50 years old in good health and CMV-seropositive. The sample comprised PBMCs. The V and J genes are TRBV7-9 and TRBJ1-2; D unresolved. The CDR3 sequence is CASSSGGYTF. CDR3 bases: TGTGCCAGCAGCTCCGGGGGCTACACCTTC.